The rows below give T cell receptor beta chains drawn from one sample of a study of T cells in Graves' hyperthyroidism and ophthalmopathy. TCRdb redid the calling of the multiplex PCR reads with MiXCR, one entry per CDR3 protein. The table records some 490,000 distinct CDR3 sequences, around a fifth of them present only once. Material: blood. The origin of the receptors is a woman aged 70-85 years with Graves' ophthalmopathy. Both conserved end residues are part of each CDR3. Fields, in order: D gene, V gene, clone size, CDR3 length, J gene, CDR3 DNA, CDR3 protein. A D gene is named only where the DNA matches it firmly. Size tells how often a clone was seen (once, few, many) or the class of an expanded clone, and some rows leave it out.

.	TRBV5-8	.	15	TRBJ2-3	TGTGCCAGCTCAACCGGGACACGAAGTCCAGATACGCAGTATTTT	CASSTGTRSPDTQYF
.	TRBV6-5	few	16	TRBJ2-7	TGTGCCAGCAGTTACTCGACCCCAGGGACTTCCAACGAGCAGTACTTC	CASSYSTPGTSNEQYF
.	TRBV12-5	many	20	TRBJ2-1	TGTGCTAGTGGTTTGGCCAGGTCTGGTGGTCAGCTCCCAAGGGATCATGAGCAGTTCTTC	CASGLARSGGQLPRDHEQFF
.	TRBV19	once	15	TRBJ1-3	TGTGCCAGTAGTATGCGGCCTTACTCTGGAAACACCATATATTTT	CASSMRPYSGNTIYF
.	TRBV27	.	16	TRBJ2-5	TGTGCCAGCAGTTTGGGGCAGGGGAGTGTTCAAGAGACCCAGTACTTC	CASSLGQGSVQETQYF
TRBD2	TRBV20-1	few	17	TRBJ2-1	TGCAGTGCGCTCCCGACTAGCGGGAGGGCGACCTACAATGAGCAGTTCTTC	CSALPTSGRATYNEQFF
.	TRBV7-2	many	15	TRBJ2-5	TGTGCCAGCAGCTTAATCGGGAACGGGGTGGAGACCCAGTACTTC	CASSLIGNGVETQYF
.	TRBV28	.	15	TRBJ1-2	TGTGCCAGCACCCACAACGACCGTCCCAGGGAGGGCTACACCTTC	CASTHNDRPREGYTF
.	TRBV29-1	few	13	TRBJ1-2	TGCAGCGTTGTCCGGCGTGGGACCTATGGCTACACCTTC	CSVVRRGTYGYTF
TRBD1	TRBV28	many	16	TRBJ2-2	TGTGCCAGCAGAGAACCCGGGACAGCGAACACCGGGGAGCTGTTTTTT	CASREPGTANTGELFF
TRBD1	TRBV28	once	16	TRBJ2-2	TGTGCCAGCAACGGTATAGGGGGCGCGGTATCCGGGGAGCTGTTTTTT	CASNGIGGAVSGELFF
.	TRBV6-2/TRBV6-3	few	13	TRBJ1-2	TGTGCCAGCACCGAGTTTAAGAACTATGGCTACACCTTC	CASTEFKNYGYTF
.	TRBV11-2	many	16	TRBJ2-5	TGTGCCAGCAGCTTATGGTTTGGTGAGACCCTGGAGACCCAGTACTTC	CASSLWFGETLETQYF
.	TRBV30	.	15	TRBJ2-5	TGTGCCTGGAGCGCAGATGGGCGTACACAAGAGACCCAGTACTTC	CAWSADGRTQETQYF
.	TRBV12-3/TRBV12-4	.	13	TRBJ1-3	TGTGCCAGCAGGGCAGGGGTCGGAAACACCATATATTTT	CASRAGVGNTIYF
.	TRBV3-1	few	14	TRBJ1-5	TGTGCCAGCAGCCGGGGGGTAGGCAATCAGCCCCAGCATTTT	CASSRGVGNQPQHF
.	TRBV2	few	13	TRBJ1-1	TGTGCCAGCAATGCGGGGGTGAACACTGAAGCTTTCTTT	CASNAGVNTEAFF
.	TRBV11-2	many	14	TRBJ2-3	TGTGCCAGCAGCCGACTAGTAGCCACAGATACGCAGTATTTT	CASSRLVATDTQYF
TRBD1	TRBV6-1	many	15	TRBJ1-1	TGTGCCAGCAGTCCTCGGACAGGGGGCAGGACTGAAGCTTTCTTT	CASSPRTGGRTEAFF
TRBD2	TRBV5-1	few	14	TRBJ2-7	TGCGCCAGCAGCTCAACAGCGGGAGCGGGTGAGCAGTACTTC	CASSSTAGAGEQYF
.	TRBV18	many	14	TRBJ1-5	TGTGCCAGCTCCCAGACGCATCGCAATCAGCCCCAGCATTTT	CASSQTHRNQPQHF
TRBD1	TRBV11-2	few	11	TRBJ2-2	TGTGCCAGCAGTTATAGGGGGCAGCTGTTTTTT	CASSYRGQLFF
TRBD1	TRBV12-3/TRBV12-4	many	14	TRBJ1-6	TGTGCCAGCAGAGGACAGGGCATCAATTCACCCCTCCACTTT	CASRGQGINSPLHF
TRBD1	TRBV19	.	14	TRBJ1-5	TGTGCCAGTAGTATGGGACAGGGGGGTCAGCCCCAGCATTTT	CASSMGQGGQPQHF
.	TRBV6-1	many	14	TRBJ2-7	TGTGCCAGCAGACCGCAGGGGCTCTCCTACGAGCAGTACTTC	CASRPQGLSYEQYF
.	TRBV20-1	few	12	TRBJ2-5	TGCAGTGCCTGGGACTTGGAAGAGACCCAGTACTTC	CSAWDLEETQYF
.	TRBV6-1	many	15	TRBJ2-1	TGTGCCAGCAGTGATGGACCCGGCTCCTACAATGAGCAGTTCTTC	CASSDGPGSYNEQFF
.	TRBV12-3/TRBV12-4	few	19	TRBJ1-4	TGTGCCAGCAGTAGGCGAAGGTCGGGGCTTCTTGGAACTAATGAAAAACTGTTTTTT	CASSRRRSGLLGTNEKLFF
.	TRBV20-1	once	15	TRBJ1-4	TGCAGTGCTAGATTACACAGGGCAACTAATGAAAAACTGTTTTTT	CSARLHRATNEKLFF
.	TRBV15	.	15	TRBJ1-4	TGTGCCACCAGCACAAGAGGACGGATGAATGAAAAACTGTTTTTT	CATSTRGRMNEKLFF
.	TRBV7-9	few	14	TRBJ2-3	TGTGCCAGCACTAGATCCACGCGCGGGGATACGCAGTATTTT	CASTRSTRGDTQYF
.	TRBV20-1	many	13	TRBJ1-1	TGCAGTGCTGGGGCAGGGGTCGGCACTGAAGCTTTCTTT	CSAGAGVGTEAFF
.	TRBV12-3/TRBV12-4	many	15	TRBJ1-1	TGTGCCAGCAGCCGAGGAGCAGGGGCTTCCACTGAAGCTTTCTTT	CASSRGAGASTEAFF
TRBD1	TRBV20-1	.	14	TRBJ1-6	TGCAGTGCTAGAATGGGGACAGGGAAGTCACCCCTCCACTTT	CSARMGTGKSPLHF
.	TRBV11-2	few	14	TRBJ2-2	TGTGCCAGCAGCTACGACAGGAACACCGGGGAGCTGTTTTTT	CASSYDRNTGELFF
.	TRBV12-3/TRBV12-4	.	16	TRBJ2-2	TGTGCCAGCAGCCGGGGCGGGCGAACGAGCACCGGGGAGCTGTTTTTT	CASSRGGRTSTGELFF
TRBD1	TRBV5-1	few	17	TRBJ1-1	TGCGCCAGCAGCTGGGGGACAGGGAGTGCCATGAACACTGAAGCTTTCTTT	CASSWGTGSAMNTEAFF
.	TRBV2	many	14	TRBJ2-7	TGTGCCAGCAGTGAGTTACAGGGCCCCTACGAGCAGTACTTC	CASSELQGPYEQYF
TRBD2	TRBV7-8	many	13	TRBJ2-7	TGTGCCAGCAGCGTAGGACTAGTCTACGAGCAGTACTTC	CASSVGLVYEQYF
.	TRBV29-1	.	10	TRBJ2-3	TGCAGCGTTGGGGTAGATACGCAGTATTTT	CSVGVDTQYF
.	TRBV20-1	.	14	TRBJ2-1	TGCAGTGCTAGGGATTGGACCCGCTTGGATGAGCAGTTCTTC	CSARDWTRLDEQFF
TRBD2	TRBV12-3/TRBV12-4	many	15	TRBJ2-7	TGTGCCAGCAGAAGTCCGGGACTAGGGACCTACGAGCAGTACTTC	CASRSPGLGTYEQYF
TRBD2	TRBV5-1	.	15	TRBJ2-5	TGCGCCAGCAGCTTGAGCGGGAGGTTGGAAGAGACCCAGTACTTC	CASSLSGRLEETQYF
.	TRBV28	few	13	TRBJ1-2	TGTGCCAGCACCCCGAGGGGGGCGGTTGGCTACACCTTC	CASTPRGAVGYTF
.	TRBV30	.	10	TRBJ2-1	TGTGCCTGGAGTGTACGTGAGCAGTTCTTC	CAWSVREQFF
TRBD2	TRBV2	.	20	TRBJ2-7	TGTGCCAGCAGTGAAGCGCGTAGTTTTTCGTGGACTAGCGATTTCTACGAGCAGTACTTC	CASSEARSFSWTSDFYEQYF
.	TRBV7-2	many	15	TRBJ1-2	TGTGCCAGCAGCCAATCGGGGGGCACGATATATGGCTACACCTTC	CASSQSGGTIYGYTF
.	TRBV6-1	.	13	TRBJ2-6	TGTGCCAGCAGTGAATCTGGGGCCAACGTCCTGACTTTC	CASSESGANVLTF
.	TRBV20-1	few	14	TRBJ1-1	TGCAGTGCTAGAGGCGGGACGGCGAACACTGAAGCTTTCTTT	CSARGGTANTEAFF